This TCR beta chain was sequenced for a study of T cells in Graves' hyperthyroidism and ophthalmopathy. This clonotype was detected ten times or more. Regions amplified from RNA transcripts were the TCR beta CDR3 regions. HTBI primers were employed in a first-round RT-PCR of the TCR CDR3. TCRdb re-derived calls from the multiplex PCR reads in MiXCR, one entry per CDR3 protein. Among around 290,000 distinct CDR3 sequences, approximately 15% were seen once, and the ten largest hold around 55%. The CDR3 is 15 amino acids. Per germline, CDR1 ENHRY and CDR2 SYGVKD. Trimming took off 3 bases at V and 1 base at J, with 12 bases between the two ends.

This TCR came from a woman aged 60-75 years with Graves' ophthalmopathy. The chain combines TRBV10-3 with TRBJ2-5, with D unclear. The sequenced material came from blood. CDR3: CAISEGQPSQETQYF. For the CDR3, the DNA is TGTGCCATCAGTGAAGGGCAACCCTCCCAAGAGACCCAGTACTTC.